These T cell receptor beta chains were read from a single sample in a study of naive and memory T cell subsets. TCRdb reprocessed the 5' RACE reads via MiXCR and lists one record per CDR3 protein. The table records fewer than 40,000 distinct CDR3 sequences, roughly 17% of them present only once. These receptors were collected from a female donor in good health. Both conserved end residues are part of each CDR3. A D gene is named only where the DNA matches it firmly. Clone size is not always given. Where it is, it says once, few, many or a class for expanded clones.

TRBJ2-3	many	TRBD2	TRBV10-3	CAISGAGGTDTQYF	TGTGCCATCAGTGGAGCGGGGGGAACAGATACGCAGTATTTT
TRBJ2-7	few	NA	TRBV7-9	CASSQPGYEQYF	TGTGCCAGCAGCCAGCCAGGCTACGAGCAGTACTTC
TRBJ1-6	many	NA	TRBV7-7	CASSSTTRDPPRSSPLHF	TGTGCCAGCAGCTCAACCACCCGGGACCCCCCGCGGAGTTCACCCCTCCACTTT
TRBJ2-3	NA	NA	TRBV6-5	CASSYGAPIYTDTQYF	TGTGCCAGCAGTTACGGGGCCCCCATCTACACAGATACGCAGTATTTT
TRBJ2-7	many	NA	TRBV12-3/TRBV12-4	CASSYGGRGVHEQYF	TGTGCCAGCAGTTATGGCGGCAGGGGAGTGCACGAGCAGTACTTC
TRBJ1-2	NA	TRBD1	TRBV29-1	CSVEGTGGSNYGDTF	TGCAGCGTTGAGGGGACAGGGGGCTCTAACTATGGCGACACCTTC
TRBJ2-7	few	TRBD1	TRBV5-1	CASSLGQGAAYEQYF	TGCGCCAGCAGCTTGGGACAGGGGGCCGCCTACGAGCAGTACTTC
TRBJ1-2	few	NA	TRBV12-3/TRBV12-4	CASSAGAYYGYTF	TGTGCCAGCAGTGCGGGGGCTTACTATGGCTACACCTTC
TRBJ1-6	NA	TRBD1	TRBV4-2	CASSQVGAGGSSPLHF	TGTGCCAGCAGCCAAGTGGGGGCAGGGGGCAGTTCACCCCTCCACTTT
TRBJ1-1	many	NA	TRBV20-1	CSAPTGGRGTEAFF	TGCAGTGCCCCCACTGGGGGACGGGGCACTGAAGCTTTCTTT
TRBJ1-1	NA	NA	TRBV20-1	CSAPSAGPFTEAFF	TGCAGTGCTCCATCAGCCGGCCCCTTCACTGAAGCTTTCTTT
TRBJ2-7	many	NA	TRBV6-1	CASSTPGREAQYF	TGTGCCAGCAGTACCCCGGGACGAGAGGCGCAGTACTTC
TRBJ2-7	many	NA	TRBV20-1	CSANRGGEQYF	TGCAGTGCCAACAGGGGAGGCGAGCAGTACTTC
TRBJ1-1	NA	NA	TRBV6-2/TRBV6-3	CASSPWGRQNTEAFF	TGTGCCAGCTCCCCCTGGGGCAGACAGAACACTGAAGCTTTCTTT
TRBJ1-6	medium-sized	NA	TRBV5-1	CASSSDRPGYNSPLHF	TGCGCCAGCAGCTCGGATCGCCCAGGGTATAATTCACCCCTCCACTTT
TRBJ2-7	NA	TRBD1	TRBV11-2	CASRVDRVHEQYF	TGTGCCAGCAGAGTAGACAGGGTACACGAGCAGTACTTC
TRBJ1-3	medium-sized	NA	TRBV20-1	CSARAGTGNTIYF	TGCAGTGCTAGAGCGGGTACTGGAAACACCATATATTTT
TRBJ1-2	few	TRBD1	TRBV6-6	CASSSTGIGGIYGYTF	TGTGCCAGCAGTTCGACAGGGATTGGGGGGATCTATGGCTACACCTTC
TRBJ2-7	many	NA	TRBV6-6	CASSYERSAYEQYF	TGTGCCAGCAGTTACGAACGGAGCGCCTACGAGCAGTACTTC
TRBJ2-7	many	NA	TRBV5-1	CASSWPGSGEQYF	TGCGCCAGCAGCTGGCCTGGGAGCGGGGAGCAGTACTTC
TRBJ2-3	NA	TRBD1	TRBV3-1	CASSLQLQTGGGGDTQYF	TGTGCCAGCAGCCTACAGCTCCAGACAGGGGGCGGAGGGGATACGCAGTATTTT
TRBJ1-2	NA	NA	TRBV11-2	CASSPGRASLNYGYTF	TGTGCCAGCAGCCCGGGTAGGGCCAGTCTGAACTATGGCTACACCTTC
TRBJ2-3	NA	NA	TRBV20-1	CSVKTDTQYF	TGCAGTGTCAAGACAGATACGCAGTATTTT
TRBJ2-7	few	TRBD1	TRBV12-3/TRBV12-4	CASSPTGNYEQYF	TGTGCCAGCAGCCCGACAGGGAACTACGAGCAGTACTTC
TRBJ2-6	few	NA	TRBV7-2	CASSLWGRLGANVLTF	TGTGCCAGCAGCTTATGGGGGCGCCTTGGGGCCAACGTCCTGACTTTC
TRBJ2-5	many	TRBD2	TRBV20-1	CSASGGAKEETQYF	TGCAGTGCTAGCGGGGGGGCAAAAGAAGAGACCCAGTACTTC
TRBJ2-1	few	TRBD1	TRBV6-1	CASDDRVDEQFF	TGTGCCAGCGACGACAGGGTTGATGAGCAGTTCTTC
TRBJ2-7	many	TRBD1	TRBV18	CASSPRDRGTYEQYF	TGTGCCAGCTCACCCCGAGACAGGGGGACTTACGAGCAGTACTTC
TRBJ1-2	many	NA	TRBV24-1	CATSDGPGNGYTF	TGTGCCACCAGTGACGGGCCAGGGAATGGCTACACCTTC
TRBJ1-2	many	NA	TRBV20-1	CSARGSVGYGYTF	TGCAGTGCCCGGGGGTCGGTCGGGTATGGCTACACCTTC
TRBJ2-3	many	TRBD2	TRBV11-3	CASSLSGGQGTQYF	TGTGCCAGCAGCCTGAGCGGGGGGCAAGGTACGCAGTATTTT
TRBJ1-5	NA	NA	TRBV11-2	CASSLVPGHNQPQHF	TGTGCCAGCAGCTTAGTACCGGGACATAATCAGCCCCAGCATTTT
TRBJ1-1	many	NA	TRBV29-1	CSVSQGGMNTEAFF	TGCAGCGTTAGTCAGGGAGGAATGAACACTGAAGCTTTCTTT
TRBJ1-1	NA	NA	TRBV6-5	CASSRLSLNTEAFF	TGTGCCAGCAGTCGCCTGAGTTTGAACACTGAAGCTTTCTTT
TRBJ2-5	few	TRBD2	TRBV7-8	CASSLSGGYQETQYF	TGTGCCAGCAGCTTGAGCGGGGGGTACCAAGAGACCCAGTACTTC
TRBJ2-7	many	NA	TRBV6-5	CASSYSVGNSGYEQYF	TGTGCCAGCAGTTACTCCGTGGGGAACAGCGGCTACGAGCAGTACTTC
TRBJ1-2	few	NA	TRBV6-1	CASSANSVGSYTF	TGTGCCAGCAGTGCCAACTCCGTGGGGAGCTACACCTTC
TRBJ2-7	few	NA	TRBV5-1	CASSLETGTYEQYF	TGCGCCAGCAGCTTGGAGACAGGAACCTACGAGCAGTACTTC
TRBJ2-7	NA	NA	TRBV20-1	CSARWQGFSYEQYF	TGCAGTGCTAGATGGCAGGGGTTTTCCTACGAGCAGTACTTC
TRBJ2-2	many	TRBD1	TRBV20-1	CSASYRGRTGELFF	TGCAGTGCTAGTTACAGGGGGCGCACCGGGGAGCTGTTTTTT
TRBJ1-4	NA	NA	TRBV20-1	CSARDPGRTNEKLFF	TGCAGTGCTAGAGACCCGGGTAGGACTAATGAAAAACTGTTTTTT
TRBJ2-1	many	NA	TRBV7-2	CASSFRPNNEQFF	TGTGCCAGCAGCTTTAGACCGAACAATGAGCAGTTCTTC
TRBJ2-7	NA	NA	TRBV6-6	CASSYSKLTSSYEQYF	TGTGCCAGCAGTTACTCGAAACTCACGAGCTCCTACGAGCAGTACTTC
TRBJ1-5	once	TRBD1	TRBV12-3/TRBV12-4	CASSPGTGGFQPQHF	TGTGCCAGCAGCCCCGGGACAGGGGGTTTTCAGCCCCAGCATTTT
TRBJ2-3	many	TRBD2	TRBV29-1	CSAARGFSHLSTDTQYF	TGCAGCGCCGCGCGGGGGTTTTCGCACCTTAGCACAGATACGCAGTATTTT
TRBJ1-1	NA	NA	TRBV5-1	CASSPSRQDPEAFF	TGCGCCAGCAGCCCCTCAAGACAAGACCCTGAAGCTTTCTTT
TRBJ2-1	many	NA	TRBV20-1	CSAGDSYNEQFF	TGCAGTGCAGGTGACTCCTACAATGAGCAGTTCTTC
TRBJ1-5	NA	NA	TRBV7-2	CASSSSTASHQPQHF	TGTGCCAGCAGCTCCTCGACGGCTTCACATCAGCCCCAGCATTTT
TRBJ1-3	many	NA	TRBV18	CASSPPRDPQQDTIYF	TGTGCCAGCTCACCACCTAGGGACCCACAGCAAGACACCATATATTTT
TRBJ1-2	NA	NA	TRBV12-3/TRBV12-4	CASSLPPYGYTF	TGTGCCAGCAGTTTACCCCCCTATGGCTACACCTTC
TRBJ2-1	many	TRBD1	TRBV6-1	CASRTGEGYNEQFF	TGTGCCAGCAGGACAGGGGAAGGCTACAATGAGCAGTTCTTC
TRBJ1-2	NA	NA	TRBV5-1	CASSLEAGYGYTF	TGCGCCAGCAGCTTGGAGGCAGGCTATGGCTACACCTTC
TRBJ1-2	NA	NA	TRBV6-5	CASSYGSRGVPFYGYTF	TGTGCCAGCAGTTACGGTTCTCGAGGGGTTCCCTTCTATGGCTACACCTTC
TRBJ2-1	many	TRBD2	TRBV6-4	CASSPSGGGAYNEQFF	TGTGCCAGCAGTCCCTCCGGCGGGGGGGCCTACAATGAGCAGTTCTTC
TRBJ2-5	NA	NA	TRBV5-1	CASSQGAFGGGETQYF	TGCGCCAGCAGCCAAGGCGCTTTCGGGGGTGGAGAGACCCAGTACTTC
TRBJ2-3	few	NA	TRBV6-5	CASSYSTASTDTQYF	TGTGCCAGCAGTTACTCGACGGCCAGCACAGATACGCAGTATTTT
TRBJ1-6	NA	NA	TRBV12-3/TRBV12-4	CASSFRTANSPLHF	TGTGCCAGCAGTTTTCGGACGGCAAATTCACCCCTCCACTTT
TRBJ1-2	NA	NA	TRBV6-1	CASSATNYGYTF	TGTGCCAGCAGTGCGACAAACTATGGCTACACCTTC
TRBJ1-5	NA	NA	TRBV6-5	CASRPKEYSNQPQHF	TGTGCCAGCAGGCCGAAGGAGTATAGCAATCAGCCCCAGCATTTT
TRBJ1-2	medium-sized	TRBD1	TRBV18	CASSRTGSNYGYTF	TGTGCCAGCTCCCGGACAGGGTCTAACTATGGCTACACCTTC